This T cell receptor beta chain was sequenced during a study of T cells in Graves' hyperthyroidism and ophthalmopathy. At least ten counts were recorded for this clonotype. Not enrolled were patients with uncontrolled infection, other autoimmune disease, pregnancy or lactation. Trimming shortened V by 0 bases and J by 1 base, and 12 bases separated the two germline ends. Germline-derived CDR1 and CDR2 are LGHDT and YNNKEL (reference sequence). The CDR3 is 16 amino acids. Amplified regions were TCR beta CDR3 sequences from RNA transcripts. The HTBI primer set served for first-round RT-PCR of the TCR CDR3. TCRdb re-analysed the multiplex PCR reads in MiXCR, keeping a single row per CDR3 protein. This sample has approximately 400,000 distinct CDR3 sequences, with around a sixth found just once.

The chain is built from TRBV3-1 and TRBJ1-1, with D unclear. This sequence was found in a man aged 18 to 35 with Graves' ophthalmopathy. Specimen: blood. The CDR3 DNA reads as TGTGCCAGCAGCCAAGATGGTGGTCAAAGGAACACTGAAGCTTTCTTT. Its translation: CASSQDGGQRNTEAFF.